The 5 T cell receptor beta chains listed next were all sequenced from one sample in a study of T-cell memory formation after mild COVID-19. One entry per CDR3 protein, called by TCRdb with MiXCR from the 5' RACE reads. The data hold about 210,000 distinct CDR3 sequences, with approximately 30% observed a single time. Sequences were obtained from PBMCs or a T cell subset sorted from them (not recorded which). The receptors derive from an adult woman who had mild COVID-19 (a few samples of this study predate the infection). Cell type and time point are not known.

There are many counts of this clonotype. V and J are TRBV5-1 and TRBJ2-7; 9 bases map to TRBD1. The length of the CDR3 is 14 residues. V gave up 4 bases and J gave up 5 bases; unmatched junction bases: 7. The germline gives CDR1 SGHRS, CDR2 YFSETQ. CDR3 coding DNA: TGCGCCAGCAGCCTGGACAGGGGCAGAGACGAGCAGTACTTC. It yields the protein CASSLDRGRDEQYF.

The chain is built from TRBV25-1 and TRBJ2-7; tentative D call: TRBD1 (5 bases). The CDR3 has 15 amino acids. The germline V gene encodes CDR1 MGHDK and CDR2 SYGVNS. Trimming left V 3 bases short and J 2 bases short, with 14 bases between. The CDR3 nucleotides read TGTGCCAGCAGTGATAAGCAGGGAAGCACCTACGAGCAGTACTTC. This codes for CASSDKQGSTYEQYF.

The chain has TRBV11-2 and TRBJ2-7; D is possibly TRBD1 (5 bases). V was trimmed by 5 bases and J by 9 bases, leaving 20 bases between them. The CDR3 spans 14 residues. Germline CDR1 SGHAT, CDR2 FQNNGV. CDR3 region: CASSTIRDSFGQYF. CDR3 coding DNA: TGTGCCAGCAGCACGATTCGAGACAGTTTCGGGCAGTACTTC.

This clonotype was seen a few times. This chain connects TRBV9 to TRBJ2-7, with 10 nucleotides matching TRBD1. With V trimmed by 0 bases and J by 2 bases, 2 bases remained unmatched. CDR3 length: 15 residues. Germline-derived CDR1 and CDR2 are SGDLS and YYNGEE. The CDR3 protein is CASSVGTGGAYEQYF. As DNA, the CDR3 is TGTGCCAGCAGCGTAGGGACAGGGGGAGCCTACGAGCAGTACTTC.

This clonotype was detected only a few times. Written as DNA, the CDR3 is TGTGCCAGTGGGGGGACTGAAGCTTTCTTT. Protein sequence: CASGGTEAFF. The V gene is TRBV7-9, the J gene TRBJ1-1, with a tentative D call TRBD1 (5 bases). The CDR3 contains 10 residues. Germline V gene data show CDR1 as SEHNR and CDR2 as FQNEAQ (reference sequence). V dropped 9 bases and J dropped 5 bases, with 7 bases sitting between them.